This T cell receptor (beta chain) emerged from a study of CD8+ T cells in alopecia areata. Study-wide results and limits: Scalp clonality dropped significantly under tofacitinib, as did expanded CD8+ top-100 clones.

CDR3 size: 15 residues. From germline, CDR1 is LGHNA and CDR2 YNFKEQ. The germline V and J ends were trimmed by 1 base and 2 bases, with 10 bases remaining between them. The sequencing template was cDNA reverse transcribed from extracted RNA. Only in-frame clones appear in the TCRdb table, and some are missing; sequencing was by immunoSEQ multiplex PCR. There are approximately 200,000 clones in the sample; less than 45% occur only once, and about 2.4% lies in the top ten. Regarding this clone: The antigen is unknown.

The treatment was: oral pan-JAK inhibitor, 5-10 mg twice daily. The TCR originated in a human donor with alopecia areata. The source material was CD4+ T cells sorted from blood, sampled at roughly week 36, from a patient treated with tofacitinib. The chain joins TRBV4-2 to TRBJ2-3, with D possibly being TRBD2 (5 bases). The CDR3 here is CASSQVAGNTDTQYF. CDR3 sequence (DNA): TGTGCCAGCAGCCAAGTAGCCGGGAACACAGATACGCAGTATTTT.